Sequencing of this T cell receptor (beta chain) was carried out in a study of T cells in Graves' hyperthyroidism and ophthalmopathy. Clinical symptoms, serum thyroxine and TRAb, thyroid ultrasound and orbital computed tomography together formed the diagnostic basis. This CDR3 is built from 14 residues. V was pared by 1 base and J by 0 bases, with 10 bases between. Germline loops: CDR1 DFQATT, CDR2 SNEGSKA (reference sequence). Using RNA transcripts as the source, TCR beta CDR3 regions were amplified. TCR CDR3 underwent first-round RT-PCR with the HTBI primer set. TCRdb itself ran the multiplex PCR reads through MiXCR, one entry per CDR3 protein. Of around 600,000 distinct CDR3 sequences listed, 45% were seen once; the top ten hold less than 9.5%. As concerns this clonotype: No antigen is known for it.

General study findings and limits: Most clonotypes expanded in the thyroid (above 0.001) were also present in blood. Ophthalmopathy was identified by the model a median about 6.8 months ahead of onset.

V usage is TRBV20-1 and J usage is TRBJ2-7; D not resolved. Sequencing was carried out using peripheral blood or thyroid tissue (not recorded which). This TCR derives from an adult man with Graves' disease, either hyperthyroidism or ophthalmopathy (not recorded which). The CDR3, as DNA: TGCAGTGCTAGAGGCGGCGGTAACTCCTACGAGCAGTACTTC. Its protein is CSARGGGNSYEQYF.